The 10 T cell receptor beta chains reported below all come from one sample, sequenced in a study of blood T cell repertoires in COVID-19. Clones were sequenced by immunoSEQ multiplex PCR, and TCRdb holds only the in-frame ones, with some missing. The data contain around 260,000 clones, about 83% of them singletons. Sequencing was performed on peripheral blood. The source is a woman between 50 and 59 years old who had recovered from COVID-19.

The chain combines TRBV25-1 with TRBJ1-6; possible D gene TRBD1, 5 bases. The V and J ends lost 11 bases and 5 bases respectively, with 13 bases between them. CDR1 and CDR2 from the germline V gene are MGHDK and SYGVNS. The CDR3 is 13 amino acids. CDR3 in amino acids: CACRQSNNSPLHF. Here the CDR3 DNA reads TGTGCCTGTAGACAGTCAAATAATTCACCCCTCCACTTT.

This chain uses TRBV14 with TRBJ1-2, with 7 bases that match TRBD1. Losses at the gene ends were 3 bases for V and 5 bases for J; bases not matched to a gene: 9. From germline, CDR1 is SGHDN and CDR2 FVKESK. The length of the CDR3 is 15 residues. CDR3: CASSQRDSSPYGYTF. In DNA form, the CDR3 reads TGTGCCAGCAGCCAGAGGGACAGTTCGCCGTATGGCTACACCTTC.

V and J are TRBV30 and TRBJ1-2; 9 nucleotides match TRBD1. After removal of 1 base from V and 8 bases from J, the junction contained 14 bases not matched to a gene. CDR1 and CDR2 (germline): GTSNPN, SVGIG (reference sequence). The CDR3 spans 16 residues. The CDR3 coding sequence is TGTGCCTGGAGTGGCGCCGGGACAGGGCGAATAAGAGGCTACACCTTC. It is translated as CAWSGAGTGRIRGYTF.

The CDR3 nucleotides read TGTGCCAGCAGCTTCCGCGGCTCCTACAATGAGCAGTTCTTC. This sequence encodes CASSFRGSYNEQFF. This sequence joins TRBV7-9 and TRBJ2-1; D ambiguous. Germline values: CDR1 SEHNR, CDR2 FQNEAQ (reference sequence). V shed 3 bases and J shed 0 bases, with 6 bases lying between them. CDR3 length equals 14 residues.

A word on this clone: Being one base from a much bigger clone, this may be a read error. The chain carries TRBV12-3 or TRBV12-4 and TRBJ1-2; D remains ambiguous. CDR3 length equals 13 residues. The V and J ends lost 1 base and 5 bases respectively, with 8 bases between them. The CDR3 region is CASSLGTGYGYTF. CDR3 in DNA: TGTGCCAGCAGTTTAGGGACGGGGTATGGCTACACCTTC.

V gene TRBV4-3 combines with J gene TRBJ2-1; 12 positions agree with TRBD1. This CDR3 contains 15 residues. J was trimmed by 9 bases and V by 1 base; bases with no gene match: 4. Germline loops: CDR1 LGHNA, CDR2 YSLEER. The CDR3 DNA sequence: TGCGCCAGCAGCCAAGTAGGGGGACAGGGGGCTGAGCAGTTCTTC. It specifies CASSQVGGQGAEQFF.

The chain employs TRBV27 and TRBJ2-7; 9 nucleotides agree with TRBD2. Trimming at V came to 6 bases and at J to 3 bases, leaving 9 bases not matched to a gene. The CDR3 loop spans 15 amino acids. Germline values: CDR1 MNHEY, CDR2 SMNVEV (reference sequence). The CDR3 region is CASSLSGGNYYEQYF. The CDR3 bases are TGTGCCAGCAGCTTAAGCGGGGGGAATTACTACGAGCAGTACTTC.

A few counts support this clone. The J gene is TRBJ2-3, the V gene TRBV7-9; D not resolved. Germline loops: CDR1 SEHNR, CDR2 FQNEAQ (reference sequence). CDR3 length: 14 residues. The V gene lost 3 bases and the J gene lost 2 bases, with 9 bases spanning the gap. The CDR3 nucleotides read TGTGCCAGCAGCTTGGCAGTCCTCACAGATACGCAGTATTTT. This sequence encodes CASSLAVLTDTQYF.

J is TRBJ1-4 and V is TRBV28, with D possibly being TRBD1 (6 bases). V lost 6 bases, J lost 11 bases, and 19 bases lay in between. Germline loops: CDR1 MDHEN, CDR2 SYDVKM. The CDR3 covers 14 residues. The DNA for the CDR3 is TGTGCCAGCAGGACCTCCGGGTCAGGGGAGAAACTGTTTTTT. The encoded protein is CASRTSGSGEKLFF.

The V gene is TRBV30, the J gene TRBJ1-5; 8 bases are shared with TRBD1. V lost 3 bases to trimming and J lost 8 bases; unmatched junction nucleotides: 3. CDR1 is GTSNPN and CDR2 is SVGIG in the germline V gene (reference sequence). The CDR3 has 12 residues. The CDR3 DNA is TGTGCCTGGAGCACAGGGGGTGAGCCCCAGCATTTT. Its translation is CAWSTGGEPQHF.